Listed below are T cell receptor beta chains from one sample, sequenced in a study of T cells in Graves' hyperthyroidism and ophthalmopathy. TCRdb itself ran the multiplex PCR reads through MiXCR, one entry per CDR3 protein. Counted here are roughly 380,000 distinct CDR3 sequences, approximately 13% occurring once; the ten biggest clones make up 20%. Sequenced input: blood. The origin of the receptors is a man aged 25-45 years with Graves' hyperthyroidism that later progressed to Graves' ophthalmopathy. Each CDR3 is given with its conserved first and last residue. A D gene is named only where the DNA matches it firmly. Not every row has a clone size; where given, it reads once, few, many or a size class.

j_call | clone_size | d_call | v_call | cdr3_nt | cdr3_aa
TRBJ2-7 | . | . | TRBV7-2 | TGTGCCAGCAGCTTATATTCAGGGGAGTCCTACGAGCAGTACTTC | CASSLYSGESYEQYF
TRBJ1-4 | . | . | TRBV5-1 | TGCGCCAGCAGCCCGGGGGAATTCACTAATGAAAAACTGTTTTTT | CASSPGEFTNEKLFF
TRBJ2-1 | many | TRBD1 | TRBV4-1 | TGCGCCAGCAGCCAGGACAGGGTCGAGCAGTTCTTC | CASSQDRVEQFF
TRBJ2-3 | many | TRBD2 | TRBV20-1 | TGCAGTGCTAGAGATGCGGGGGGGCCGGTTTCAGCATCGTTCGATACGCAGTATTTT | CSARDAGGPVSASFDTQYF
TRBJ2-7 | many | . | TRBV11-2 | TGTGCCAGCAGCCCCTCAGGGGCCTACGAGCAGTACTTC | CASSPSGAYEQYF
TRBJ2-7 | many | TRBD1 | TRBV28 | TGTGCCAGCAGCGCGACAGGGATCAGCTCCTACGAGCAGTACTTC | CASSATGISSYEQYF
TRBJ1-2 | . | . | TRBV3-1 | TGTGCCAGCAGCCAAGACGGCGTACGGGGTCGTGGCTACACCTTC | CASSQDGVRGRGYTF
TRBJ2-7 | many | . | TRBV12-3/TRBV12-4 | TGTGCCAGCAGTTCCCAACAGTACGAGCAGTACTTC | CASSSQQYEQYF
TRBJ2-5 | . | TRBD1 | TRBV20-1 | TGCAGTGCTAGAGAAGGACAGGCCCAAGAGACCCAGTACTTC | CSAREGQAQETQYF
TRBJ1-2 | many | . | TRBV7-9 | TGTGCCAGCAGCTTAATGGGTCAGGGCTCCCCTGGCTACACCTTC | CASSLMGQGSPGYTF
TRBJ1-5 | . | TRBD1 | TRBV5-8 | TGTGCCAGCAGCTTTGGGCAGGGGGACTTGGACCAGCATTTT | CASSFGQGDLDQHF
TRBJ2-5 | . | . | TRBV11-3 | TGTGCCAGCAGCTTAGAATTTGGGTACGGGACCCAGTACTTC | CASSLEFGYGTQYF
TRBJ1-2 | . | . | TRBV12-3/TRBV12-4 | TGTGCCAGCAGTTTCGGTTTTAACTATGGCTACACCTTC | CASSFGFNYGYTF
TRBJ1-6 | few | TRBD1 | TRBV6-6 | TGTGCCAGCAGTTACGACAGGGGGCTTTCACCCCTCCACTTT | CASSYDRGLSPLHF